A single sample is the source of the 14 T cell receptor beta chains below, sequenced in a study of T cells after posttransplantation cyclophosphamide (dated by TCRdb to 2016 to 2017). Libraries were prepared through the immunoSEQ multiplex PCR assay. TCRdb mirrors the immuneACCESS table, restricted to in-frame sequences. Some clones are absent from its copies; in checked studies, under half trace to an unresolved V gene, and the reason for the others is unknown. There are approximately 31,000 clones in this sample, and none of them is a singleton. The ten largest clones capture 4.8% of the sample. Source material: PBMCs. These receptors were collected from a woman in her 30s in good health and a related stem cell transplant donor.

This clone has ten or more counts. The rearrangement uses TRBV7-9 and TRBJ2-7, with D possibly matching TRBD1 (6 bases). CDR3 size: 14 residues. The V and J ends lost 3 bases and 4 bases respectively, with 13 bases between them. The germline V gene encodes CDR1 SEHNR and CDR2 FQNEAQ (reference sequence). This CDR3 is CASSLIGQFYEQYF. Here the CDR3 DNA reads TGTGCCAGCAGCTTGATCGGACAGTTTTACGAGCAGTACTTC.

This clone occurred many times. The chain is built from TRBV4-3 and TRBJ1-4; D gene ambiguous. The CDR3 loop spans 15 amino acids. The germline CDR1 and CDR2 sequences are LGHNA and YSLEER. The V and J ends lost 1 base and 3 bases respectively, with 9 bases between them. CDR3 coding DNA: TGCGCCAGCAGCCAAGTTGTGGCAGCTAATGAAAAACTGTTTTTT. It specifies CASSQVVAANEKLFF.

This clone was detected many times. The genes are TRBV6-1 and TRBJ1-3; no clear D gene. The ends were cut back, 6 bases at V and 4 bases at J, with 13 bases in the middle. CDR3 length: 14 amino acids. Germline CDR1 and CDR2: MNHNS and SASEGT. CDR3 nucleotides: TGTGCCAGCAGGGAGACACGGCCCGGAAACACCATATATTTT. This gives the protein CASRETRPGNTIYF.

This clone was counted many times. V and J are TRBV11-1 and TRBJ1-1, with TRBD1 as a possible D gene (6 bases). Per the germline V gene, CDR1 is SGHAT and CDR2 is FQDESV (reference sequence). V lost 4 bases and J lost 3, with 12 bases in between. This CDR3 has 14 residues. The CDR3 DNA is TGTGCCAGCAGCTCAAGGGGGATCCACACTGAAGCTTTCTTT. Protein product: CASSSRGIHTEAFF.

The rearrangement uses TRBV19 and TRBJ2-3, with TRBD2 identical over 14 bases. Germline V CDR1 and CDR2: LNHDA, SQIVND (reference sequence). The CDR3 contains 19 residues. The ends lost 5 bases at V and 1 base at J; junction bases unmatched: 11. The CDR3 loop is CASSPEPTSGGAGTDTQYF. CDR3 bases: TGTGCCAGTAGTCCCGAACCGACTAGCGGGGGGGCCGGCACAGATACGCAGTATTTT.

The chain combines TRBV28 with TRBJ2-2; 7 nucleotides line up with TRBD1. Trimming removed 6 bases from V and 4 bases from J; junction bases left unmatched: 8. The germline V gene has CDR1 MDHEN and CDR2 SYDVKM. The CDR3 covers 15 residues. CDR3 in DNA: TGTGCCAGCAGCCACGGACAGGTGACCACCGGGGAGCTGTTTTTT. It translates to CASSHGQVTTGELFF.

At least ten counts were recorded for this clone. CDR3 sequence reads: CASRSGYSNQPQHF. The CDR3 nucleotides are TGTGCCAGCAGATCAGGGTATAGCAATCAGCCCCAGCATTTT. This chain joins TRBV12-3 or TRBV12-4 and TRBJ1-5; TRBD1 is a possible D gene (5 bases). The V gene lost 6 bases and the J gene lost 0 bases, with 9 bases spanning the gap. The CDR3 is made up of 14 amino acids.

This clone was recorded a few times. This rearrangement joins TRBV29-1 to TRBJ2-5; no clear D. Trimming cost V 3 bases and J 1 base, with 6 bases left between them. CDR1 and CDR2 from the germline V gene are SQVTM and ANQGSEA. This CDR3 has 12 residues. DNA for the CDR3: TGCAGCGTTGAGACAAGCCAAGAGACCCAGTACTTC. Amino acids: CSVETSQETQYF.

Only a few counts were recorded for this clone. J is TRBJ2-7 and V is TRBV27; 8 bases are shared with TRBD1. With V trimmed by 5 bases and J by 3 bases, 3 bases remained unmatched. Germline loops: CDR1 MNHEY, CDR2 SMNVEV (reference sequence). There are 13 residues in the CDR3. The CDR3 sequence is CASSPDRVYEQYF. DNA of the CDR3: TGTGCCAGCAGTCCGGACAGGGTCTACGAGCAGTACTTC.

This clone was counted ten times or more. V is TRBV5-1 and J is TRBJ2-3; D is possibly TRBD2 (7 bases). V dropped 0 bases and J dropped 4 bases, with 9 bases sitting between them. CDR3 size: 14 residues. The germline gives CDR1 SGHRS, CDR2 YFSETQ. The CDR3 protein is CASSLEGGPDTQYF. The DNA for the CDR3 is TGCGCCAGCAGCTTGGAGGGGGGGCCAGATACGCAGTATTTT. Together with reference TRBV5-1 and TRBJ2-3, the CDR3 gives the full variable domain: KAGVTQTPRYLIKTRGQQVTLSCSPISGHRSVSWYQQTPGQGLQFLFEYFSETQRNKGNFPGRFSGRQFSNSRSEMNVSTLELGDSALYLCASSLEGGPDTQYFGPGTRLTVL.

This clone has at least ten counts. The CDR3 DNA reads TGTGCCATCAGTGAGTCAGCGGCAGGCAATCAGCCCCAGCATTTT. Its translation: CAISESAAGNQPQHF. The rearrangement uses TRBV10-3 and TRBJ1-5; no firm D call. Trimming took off 0 bases at V and 2 bases at J, with 8 bases between the two ends. From germline, CDR1 is ENHRY and CDR2 SYGVKD. CDR3 length: 15 residues.

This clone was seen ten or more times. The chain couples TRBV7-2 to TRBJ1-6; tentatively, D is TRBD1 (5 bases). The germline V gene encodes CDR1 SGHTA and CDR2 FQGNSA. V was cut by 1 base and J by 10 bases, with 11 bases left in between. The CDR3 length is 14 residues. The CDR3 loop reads CASSLGQGGSPLHF. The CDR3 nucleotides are TGTGCCAGCAGCTTAGGGCAGGGTGGATCACCCCTCCACTTT.

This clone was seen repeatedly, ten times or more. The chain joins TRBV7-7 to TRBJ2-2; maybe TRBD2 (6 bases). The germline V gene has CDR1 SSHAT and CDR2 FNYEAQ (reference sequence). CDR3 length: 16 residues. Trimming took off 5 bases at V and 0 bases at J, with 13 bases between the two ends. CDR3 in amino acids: CASSQAGNTNTGELFF. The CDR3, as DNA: TGTGCCAGCAGCCAGGCGGGGAATACGAACACCGGGGAGCTGTTTTTT.

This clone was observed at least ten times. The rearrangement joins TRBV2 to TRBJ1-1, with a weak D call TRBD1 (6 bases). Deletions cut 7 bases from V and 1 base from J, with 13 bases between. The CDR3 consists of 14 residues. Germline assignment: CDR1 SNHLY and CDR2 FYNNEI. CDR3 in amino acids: CASKNRVGNTEAFF. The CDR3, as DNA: TGTGCCAGCAAGAACAGGGTGGGGAACACTGAAGCTTTCTTT. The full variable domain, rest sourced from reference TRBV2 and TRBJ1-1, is EPEVTQTPSHQVTQMGQEVILRCVPISNHLYFYWYRQILGQKVEFLVSFYNNEISEKSEIFDDQFSVERPDGSNFTLKIRSTKLEDSAMYFCASKNRVGNTEAFFGQGTRLTVV.